This TCR beta chain was captured by sequencing in a study of PD-L1 blockade in urothelial cancer. For the study at large: The median T cell count in blood samples was approximately 140,000.

The repertoire was sequenced with immunoSEQ multiplex PCR; TCRdb's copy has only in-frame clones and lacks some. This sample yields approximately 90,000 clones, of which 85% to 90% are seen a single time; about an eighth belongs to the top ten. Only a few counts were recorded for this clone. Trimming left V 6 bases short and J 6 bases short, with 17 bases between. The CDR3 has 14 residues. Germline V gives CDR1 MNHEY, CDR2 SMNVEV (reference sequence). Time point meaning: pretreatment peripheral blood. All patients carried locally advanced or metastatic urothelial carcinoma. The chain carries TRBV27 and TRBJ1-1, with D possibly matching TRBD1 (6 bases). The TCR sequence derives from a man between 60 and 75 years old with urothelial cancer. The sequenced sample was PBMCs, obtained around atezolizumab (anti-PD-L1) treatment. CDR3 nucleotide sequence: TGTGCCAGCAGCCTAACAGCAGGGGCAGCTGAAGCTTTCTTT. It translates to CASSLTAGAAEAFF.